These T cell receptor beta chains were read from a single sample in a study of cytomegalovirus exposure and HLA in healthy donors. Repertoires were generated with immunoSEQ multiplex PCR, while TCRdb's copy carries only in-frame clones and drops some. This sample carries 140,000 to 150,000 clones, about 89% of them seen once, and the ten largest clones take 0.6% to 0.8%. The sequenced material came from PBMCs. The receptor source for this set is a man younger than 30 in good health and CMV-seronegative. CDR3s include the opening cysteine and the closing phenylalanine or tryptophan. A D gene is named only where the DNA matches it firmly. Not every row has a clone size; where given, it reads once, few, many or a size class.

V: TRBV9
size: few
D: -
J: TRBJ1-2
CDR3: CASSVTTYGYTF
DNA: TGTGCCAGCAGCGTAACTACCTATGGCTACACCTTC

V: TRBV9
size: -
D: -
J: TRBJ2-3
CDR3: CASSVQGTDTQYF
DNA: TGTGCCAGCAGCGTCCAGGGGACAGATACGCAGTATTTT

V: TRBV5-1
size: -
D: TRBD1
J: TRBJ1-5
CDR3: CASSEQGADNQPQHF
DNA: TGCGCCAGCAGCGAACAGGGGGCGGACAATCAGCCCCAGCATTTT

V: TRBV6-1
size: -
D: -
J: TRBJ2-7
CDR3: CASSDYRVGPYEQYF
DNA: TGTGCCAGCAGTGACTACAGGGTAGGCCCCTACGAGCAGTACTTC

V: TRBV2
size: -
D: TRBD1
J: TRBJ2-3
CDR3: CASSERGRTDTQYF
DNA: TGTGCCAGCAGTGAAAGGGGGCGCACAGATACGCAGTATTTT

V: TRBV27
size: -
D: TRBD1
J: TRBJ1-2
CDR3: CASSLKATGAGYTF
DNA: TGTGCCAGCAGTTTAAAAGCCACAGGGGCCGGCTACACCTTC

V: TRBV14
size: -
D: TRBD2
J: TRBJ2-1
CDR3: CASSQDVAGGVPFF
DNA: TGTGCCAGCAGCCAAGATGTAGCGGGAGGGGTCCCGTTCTTC

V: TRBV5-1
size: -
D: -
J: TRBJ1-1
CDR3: CASSPLGGRRDTEAFF
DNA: TGCGCCAGCAGCCCCTTGGGGGGGCGCCGGGACACTGAAGCTTTCTTT

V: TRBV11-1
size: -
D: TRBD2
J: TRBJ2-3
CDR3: CASSLVVVAGGTDTQYF
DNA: TGTGCCAGCAGCTTGGTCGTCGTAGCGGGGGGCACAGATACGCAGTATTTT

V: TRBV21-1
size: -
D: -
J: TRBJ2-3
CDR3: CASSKGSGSVRDTQYF
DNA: TGTGCCAGCAGCAAAGGCAGCGGGAGTGTCCGAGATACGCAGTATTTT

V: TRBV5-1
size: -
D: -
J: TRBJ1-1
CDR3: CASSLASGYYEAFF
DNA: TGCGCCAGCAGCTTGGCGTCAGGCTATTATGAAGCTTTCTTT

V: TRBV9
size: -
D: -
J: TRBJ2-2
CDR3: CASSVRPGYTGELFF
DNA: TGTGCCAGCAGCGTACGCCCGGGTTACACCGGGGAGCTGTTTTTT

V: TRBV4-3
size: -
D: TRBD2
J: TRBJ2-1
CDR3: CASSPIAGGYNEQFF
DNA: TGCGCCAGCAGCCCAATCGCGGGAGGGTACAATGAGCAGTTCTTC

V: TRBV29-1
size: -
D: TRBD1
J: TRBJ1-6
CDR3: CSVVDRVSLNSPLHF
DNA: TGCAGCGTGGTAGACAGGGTCAGTTTGAATTCACCCCTCCACTTT

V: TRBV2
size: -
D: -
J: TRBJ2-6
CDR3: CASSGTGANVLTF
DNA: TGTGCCAGCAGTGGGACAGGGGCCAACGTCCTGACTTTC

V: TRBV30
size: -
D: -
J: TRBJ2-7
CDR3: CAWSPVLRSHEQYF
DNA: TGTGCCTGGAGTCCGGTTCTTAGGAGCCACGAGCAGTACTTC

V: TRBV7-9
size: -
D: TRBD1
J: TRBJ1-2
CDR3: CASSQGNRGQGHYGYTF
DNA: TGTGCCAGCAGCCAGGGGAACAGGGGGCAGGGGCACTATGGCTACACCTTC

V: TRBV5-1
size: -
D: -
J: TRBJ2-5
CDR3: CASSGDYKETQYF
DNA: TGCGCCAGCAGCGGCGACTATAAAGAGACCCAGTACTTC

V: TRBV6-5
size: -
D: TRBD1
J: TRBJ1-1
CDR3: CASSYRRDRDTEAFF
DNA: TGTGCCAGCAGTTACCGCCGGGACAGGGACACTGAAGCTTTCTTT

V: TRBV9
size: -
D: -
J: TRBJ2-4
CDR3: CASSVAGLAKNIQYF
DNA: TGTGCCAGCAGCGTAGCCGGACTAGCCAAAAACATTCAGTACTTC

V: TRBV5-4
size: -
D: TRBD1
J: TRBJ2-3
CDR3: CASSAGQGFTDTQYF
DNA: TGTGCCAGCAGCGCGGGACAGGGTTTCACAGATACGCAGTATTTT

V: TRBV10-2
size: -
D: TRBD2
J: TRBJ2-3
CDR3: CASSEGTSGATQYF
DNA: TGCGCCAGCAGTGAAGGGACTAGCGGGGCTACGCAGTATTTT

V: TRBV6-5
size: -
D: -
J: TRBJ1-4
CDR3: CASRGGGATNEKLFF
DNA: TGTGCCAGCAGGGGAGGGGGTGCAACTAATGAAAAACTGTTTTTT

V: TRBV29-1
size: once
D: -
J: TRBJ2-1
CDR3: CSVEGGRVGPNEQFF
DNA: TGCAGCGTTGAAGGGGGCAGGGTTGGCCCCAATGAGCAGTTCTTC